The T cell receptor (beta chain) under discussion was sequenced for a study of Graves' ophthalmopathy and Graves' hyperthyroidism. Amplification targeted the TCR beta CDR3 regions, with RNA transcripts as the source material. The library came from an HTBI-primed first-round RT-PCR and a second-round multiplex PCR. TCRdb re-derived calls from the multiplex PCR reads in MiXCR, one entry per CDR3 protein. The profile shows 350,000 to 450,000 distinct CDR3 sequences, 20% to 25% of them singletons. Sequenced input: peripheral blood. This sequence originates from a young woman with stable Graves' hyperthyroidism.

The CDR3 DNA reads TGCGCCAGCAGCCCAATCGGGACTAGCGGGGGTAGGGGCTACTACGAGCAGTACTTC. Encoded protein: CASSPIGTSGGRGYYEQYF. The chain recombines TRBV5-1 with TRBJ2-7, with TRBD2 identical over 14 bases. The V and J ends lost 4 bases and 3 bases, in that order; junction bases with no gene match: 15. This CDR3 contains 19 residues. Germline loops: CDR1 SGHRS, CDR2 YFSETQ.